Listed below are T cell receptor beta chains from one sample, sequenced in a study of blood T cell repertoires in COVID-19. Sequencing was performed with immunoSEQ multiplex PCR; in TCRdb, only in-frame clones are kept and a portion is missing. The data hold hundreds of thousands of clones, with roughly 87% observed a single time. Material for sequencing was PBMCs or T cells enriched from blood (not recorded which). The receptors originated from a woman aged 25-40 years with acute COVID-19. The CDR3 runs from the conserved cysteine through the conserved F or W. A D gene is named only where the DNA matches it firmly. Only part of the rows carry a size: once, few, many, or a class if the clone is expanded.

V	size	J	D	DNA	CDR3
TRBV5-4	-	TRBJ2-7	-	TGTGCCAGCAGCCGTGCGCGGGGGCGACTCGAGCAGTACTTC	CASSRARGRLEQYF
TRBV7-2	-	TRBJ1-2	TRBD1	TGTGCCAGCAGCTTCGGACAGGGGGTAAACTATGGCTACACCTTC	CASSFGQGVNYGYTF
TRBV5-8	-	TRBJ2-3	TRBD1	TGTGCCAGCAGCTGGACAGGAGACACAGATACGCAGTATTTT	CASSWTGDTDTQYF
TRBV27	-	TRBJ1-1	TRBD1	TGTGCCAGCAGTTACAGGGGCCTGAACACTGAAGCTTTCTTT	CASSYRGLNTEAFF
TRBV19	-	TRBJ2-7	TRBD1	TGTGCCAGTAGTATCGGGACAGGCGTCTCCTACGAGCAGTACTTC	CASSIGTGVSYEQYF
TRBV6-2/TRBV6-3	-	TRBJ2-1	-	TGTGCCAGCAGTTACCCAGGGCAACCTCCGCGTGAGCAGTTCTTC	CASSYPGQPPREQFF
TRBV13	few	TRBJ2-3	-	TGTGCCAGCAGCTCGACAGTTGAAGGCACAGATACGCAGTATTTT	CASSSTVEGTDTQYF
TRBV6-5	-	TRBJ1-1	-	TGTGCCAGCAGTTACAGGGAGGGCCTATTTAGTGAAGCTTTCTTT	CASSYREGLFSEAFF
TRBV16	-	TRBJ1-2	TRBD1	TGTGCCAGCAGCCCGGCCGGAGACAGGGAGGGCTACACCTTC	CASSPAGDREGYTF
TRBV11-2	-	TRBJ2-2	TRBD2	TGTGCCAGCAGCGCGGGGGGATCAAACACCGGGGAGCTGTTTTTT	CASSAGGSNTGELFF
TRBV6-2/TRBV6-3	-	TRBJ1-1	-	TGTGCCAGCAGTACGGTTAGCACTGAAGCTTTCTTT	CASSTVSTEAFF
TRBV4-1	few	TRBJ1-4	-	TGCGCCAGCAGCCAAGTGTTAGCCCCAACTAATGAAAAACTGTTTTTT	CASSQVLAPTNEKLFF
TRBV5-1	-	TRBJ1-1	TRBD1	TGCGCCAGCAGGTCGCCGGACAGGGGGACTGAAGCTTTCTTT	CASRSPDRGTEAFF
TRBV5-1	-	TRBJ2-2	-	TGCGCCAGCAGCTTTAGGCGGACCGGGGAGCTGTTTTTT	CASSFRRTGELFF
TRBV19	-	TRBJ1-1	-	TGTGCCAGTAGTGTTGGACAGCAAATGTCGTCAGTTGCTTTCTTT	CASSVGQQMSSVAFF
TRBV9	-	TRBJ2-1	-	TGTGCCAGCAGCGTCGGTAGATTCGGTGACAATGAGCAGTTCTTC	CASSVGRFGDNEQFF
TRBV3-1/TRBV3-2	-	TRBJ2-2	-	TGTGCCAGCAGCCCCACAGGAGTTAACACCGGGGAGCTGTTTTTT	CASSPTGVNTGELFF
TRBV6-6	-	TRBJ1-6	TRBD1	TGTGCCAGCAGGCCCGGGACAGACTATAATTCACCCCTCCACTTT	CASRPGTDYNSPLHF
TRBV5-1	-	TRBJ2-1	TRBD2	TGCGCCAGCAGCCGGACTAGCGGGGTGGATGAGCAGTTCTTC	CASSRTSGVDEQFF
TRBV27	-	TRBJ2-1	-	TGTGCCAGCAGTTTAGCGTCCAACTCCTACAATGAGCAGTTCTTC	CASSLASNSYNEQFF
TRBV20-1	-	TRBJ2-5	TRBD2	TGCAGTGCTAGTTCAGGAGCGGGGGCCCTATTCCAAGAGACCCAGTACTTC	CSASSGAGALFQETQYF
TRBV18	-	TRBJ1-2	TRBD1	TGTGCCAGCTCACCGGACAGGGACGATGGCTACACCTTC	CASSPDRDDGYTF
TRBV27	once	TRBJ2-5	TRBD1	TGTGCCAGCAGTCCCGAGACAGGGGCCCAAGAGACCCAGTACTTC	CASSPETGAQETQYF
TRBV3-1/TRBV3-2	once	TRBJ2-5	TRBD2	TGTGCCAGCAGCCCCCGAACTAGCGGGGGGCCCCAGTACTTC	CASSPRTSGGPQYF
TRBV6-2/TRBV6-3	once	TRBJ1-1	TRBD1	TGTGCCAGCAGTCTACAGGGGGCGTACACTGAAGCTTTCTTT	CASSLQGAYTEAFF
TRBV4-1	-	TRBJ2-7	-	TGCGCCAGCAGCCACAGCGTCGACCTTCCCTACGAGCAGTACTTC	CASSHSVDLPYEQYF
TRBV11-2	-	TRBJ1-5	TRBD1	TGTGCCAGCAGCCGGGGGGGGACAGGCAATCAGCCCCAGCATTTT	CASSRGGTGNQPQHF
TRBV5-8	-	TRBJ1-1	-	TGTGCCAGCAGCTTGGCGCAGGGTTACACTGAAGCTTTCTTT	CASSLAQGYTEAFF
TRBV5-1	-	TRBJ1-4	TRBD1	TGCGCCAGCAGCTTGGCCCCAGGGGGCGGAAAACTGTTTTTT	CASSLAPGGGKLFF
TRBV5-1	-	TRBJ1-3	-	TGCGCCAGCAGCCAGGGCGACTCTGGAAACACCATATATTTT	CASSQGDSGNTIYF
TRBV25-1	many	TRBJ1-5	-	TGTGCCAGCAGTCGGGACAATCAGCCCCAGCATTTT	CASSRDNQPQHF
TRBV7-2	-	TRBJ2-1	TRBD2	TGTGCCAGCAGCTTCCAAGGGACTATCGGTAATGAGCAGTTCTTC	CASSFQGTIGNEQFF